A single sample gave rise to the 8 T cell receptor beta chains below, sequenced in a study of cytomegalovirus exposure and HLA in healthy donors. TCRdb's copy holds only in-frame clones and misses some; the assay was immunoSEQ multiplex PCR. The sample includes approximately 150,000 clones, 85% to 90% of them seen just once. The sample comprised PBMCs. The source of these receptors is a woman in her thirties in good health and CMV-seronegative.

This rearrangement joins TRBV7-6 to TRBJ2-5, with 9 bases matching TRBD2. This CDR3 contains 17 residues. V gave up 1 base and J gave up 1 base; unmatched junction bases: 7. In germline, CDR1 is SGHVS, CDR2 FNYEAQ. The CDR3 DNA reads as TGTGCCAGCAGCTTAGTAAGAGGAGCGGGGGGCCAAGAGACCCAGTACTTC. It is translated as CASSLVRGAGGQETQYF.

The chain uses TRBV19 and TRBJ2-3, with 7 bases matching TRBD2. V shed 10 bases and J 1 base; nucleotides not matched to a gene: 14. This CDR3 contains 16 residues. In germline, CDR1 is LNHDA, CDR2 SQIVND (reference sequence). The CDR3 loop is CATTKTSPRGTDTQYF. The CDR3 DNA reads TGTGCCACTACGAAGACTAGCCCCCGAGGCACAGATACGCAGTATTTT.

The chain is built from TRBV9 and TRBJ1-1, with D possibly TRBD1 on 5 matching bases. CDR3 size: 16 residues. Trimming left V 4 bases short and J 0 bases short, with 16 bases between. Germline-derived CDR1 and CDR2 are SGDLS and YYNGEE. The CDR3 nucleotides are TGTGCCAGCAGCCTCTTGGGGGGTCCTATGAACACTGAAGCTTTCTTT. Translation: CASSLLGGPMNTEAFF.

V gene TRBV11-2 combines with J gene TRBJ2-7; 9 nucleotides line up with TRBD2. The germline V gene has CDR1 SGHAT and CDR2 FQNNGV. CDR3 length: 14 amino acids. The V gene end was trimmed by 6 bases and the J gene end by 6 bases; junction bases not matched to a gene: 9. The CDR3 sequence: CASRSLAGRAEQYF. CDR3 DNA: TGTGCCAGCAGAAGTCTAGCGGGGAGGGCCGAGCAGTACTTC.

The genes are TRBV7-9 and TRBJ2-7; 7 bases agree with TRBD1. The CDR3 has 14 amino acids. CDR1 SEHNR and CDR2 FQNEAQ come from the germline V gene (reference sequence). V was pared by 4 bases and J by 0 bases, with 3 bases of the junction left unmatched. CDR3 DNA sequence: TGTGCCAGCAGCTCCGGACAGGACTCCTACGAGCAGTACTTC. Its protein product is CASSSGQDSYEQYF.

This clone was seen at least ten times. Other DNA sequences in this sample translate to the same CDR3. The J gene is TRBJ1-1, the V gene TRBV5-1; D not certain. Germline loops: CDR1 SGHRS, CDR2 YFSETQ. The V and J ends lost 0 bases and 1 base respectively, with 7 bases between them. This CDR3 is built from 14 residues. The CDR3 DNA follows: TGCGCCAGCAGCTTGGGAGGGTGGAACACTGAAGCTTTCTTT. This sequence encodes CASSLGGWNTEAFF.

In this sample, this clone turned up a few times. The chain uses TRBV5-1 and TRBJ2-3; possibly TRBD2 for D (5 bases). CDR1 and CDR2 from the germline V gene are SGHRS and YFSETQ. The CDR3 loop spans 13 amino acids. Trimming left V 2 bases short and J 2 bases short, with 6 bases between. The CDR3 here is CASSFRDTDTQYF. The DNA of the CDR3 is TGCGCCAGCAGCTTCCGGGACACAGATACGCAGTATTTT.

The genes are TRBV29-1 and TRBJ1-3; unclear D gene. V was clipped by 7 bases and J by 0 bases, with 13 bases between them. The CDR3 covers 14 residues. The V gene's germline CDR1 is SQVTM and CDR2 ANQGSEA. The CDR3 DNA reads as TGCAGCGCGGGGATTCCTGGCTCTGGAAACACCATATATTTT. Encoded protein: CSAGIPGSGNTIYF.